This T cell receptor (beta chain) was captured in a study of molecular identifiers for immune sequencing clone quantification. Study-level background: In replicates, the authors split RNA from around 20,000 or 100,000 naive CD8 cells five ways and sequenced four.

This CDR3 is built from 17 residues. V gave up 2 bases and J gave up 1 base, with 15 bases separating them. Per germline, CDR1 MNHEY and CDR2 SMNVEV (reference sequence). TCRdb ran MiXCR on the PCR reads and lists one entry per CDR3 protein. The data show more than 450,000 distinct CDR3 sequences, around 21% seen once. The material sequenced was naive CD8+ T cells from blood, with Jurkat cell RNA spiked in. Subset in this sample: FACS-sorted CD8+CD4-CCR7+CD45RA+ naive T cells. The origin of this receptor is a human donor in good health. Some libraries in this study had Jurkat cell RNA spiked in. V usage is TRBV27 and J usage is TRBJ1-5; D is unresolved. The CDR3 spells CASSLGPNDNSNQPQHF. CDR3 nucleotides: TGTGCCAGCAGTTTAGGGCCAAATGACAACAGCAATCAGCCCCAGCATTTT.